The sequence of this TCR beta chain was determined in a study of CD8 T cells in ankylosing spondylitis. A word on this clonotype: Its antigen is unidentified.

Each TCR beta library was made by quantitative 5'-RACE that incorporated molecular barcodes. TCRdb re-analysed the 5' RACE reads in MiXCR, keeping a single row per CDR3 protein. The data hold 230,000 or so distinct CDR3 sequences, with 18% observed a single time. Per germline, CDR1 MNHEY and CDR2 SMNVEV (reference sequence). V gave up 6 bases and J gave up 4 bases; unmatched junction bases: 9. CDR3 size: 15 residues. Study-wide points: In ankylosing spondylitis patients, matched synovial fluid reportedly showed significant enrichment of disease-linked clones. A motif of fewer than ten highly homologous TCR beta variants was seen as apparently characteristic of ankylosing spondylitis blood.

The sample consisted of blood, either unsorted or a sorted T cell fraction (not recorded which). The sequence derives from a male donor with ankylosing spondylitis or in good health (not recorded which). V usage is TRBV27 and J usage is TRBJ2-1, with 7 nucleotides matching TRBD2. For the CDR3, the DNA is TGTGCCAGCAGCCTGAGGGGCGGGGGATACAATGAGCAGTTCTTC. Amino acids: CASSLRGGGYNEQFF.